The 8 T cell receptor beta chains below all came from one sample that was sequenced in a study of shared clonotypes between healthy human individuals. Sequenced by immunoSEQ multiplex PCR; TCRdb stores in-frame clones only, minus some. The repertoire holds about 1.1 million clones, with 60% to 85% as singletons. Sequencing used memory CD4+ T cells from PBMCs. Sample subset: CD45RA-negative fraction. The receptor set was obtained from a man between 18 and 35 years old in good health. Some clones in this sample may be carry-over from other donors' samples.

In DNA form, the CDR3 reads TGTGCCAGCAGGGGTGGTAGCCCCTCGTCTAGCACAGATACGCAGTATTTT. Protein: CASRGGSPSSSTDTQYF. The chain combines TRBV2 with TRBJ2-3, with D uncertain. Germline V lookup: CDR1 SNHLY, CDR2 FYNNEI. The germline V and J ends were trimmed by 6 bases and 0 bases, with 19 bases remaining between them. The CDR3 contains 17 residues.

This chain joins TRBV14 and TRBJ2-1, with D possibly matching TRBD2 (6 bases). Deletions cut 0 bases from V and 3 bases from J, with 12 bases between. The CDR3 runs 16 residues. Germline CDR1 reads SGHDN; CDR2 reads FVKESK. CDR3 DNA sequence: TGTGCCAGCAGCCAAGAATTGAGTAGCGGCTACAATGAGCAGTTCTTC. Translation: CASSQELSSGYNEQFF.

The V and J genes are TRBV7-2 and TRBJ2-1; 7 bases map to TRBD1. The CDR3 is 15 amino acids. Germline V gene sequence: CDR1 SGHTA, CDR2 FQGNSA. V dropped 4 bases and J dropped 9; count of bases not matched to a gene: 12. CDR3 DNA: TGTGCCAGCAGCTCGCCCTCTTACAGGGGCGGTGAGCAGTTCTTC. Translated, it gives CASSSPSYRGGEQFF. The full variable domain, with the rest looked up from reference TRBV7-2 and TRBJ2-1, is GAGVSQSPSNKVTEKGKDVELRCDPISGHTALYWYRQSLGQGLEFLIYFQGNSAPDKSGLPSDRFSAERTGGSVSTLTIQRTQQEDSAVYLCASSSPSYRGGEQFFGPGTRLTVL.

This chain joins TRBV6-1 and TRBJ2-3; D might be TRBD1 (6 bases). Germline CDR1 is MNHNS and CDR2 is SASEGT. The length of the CDR3 is 15 residues. V lost 6 bases and J 2 bases, leaving 15 bases between the germline ends. CDR3 bases: TGTGCCAGCAGCGGTCGACAGGCCCACACAGATACGCAGTATTTT. Its translation: CASSGRQAHTDTQYF.

In its sample, this clone was seen once. The chain combines TRBV28 with TRBJ2-6, with D tentatively TRBD1 (6 bases). The CDR3 loop spans 15 amino acids. Germline V CDR1 and CDR2: MDHEN, SYDVKM. V lost 5 bases to trimming and J lost 2 bases, with 10 bases between them. CDR3 coding DNA: TGTGCCAGCAGTCCGAACAGGGCTGGGGCCAACGTCCTGACTTTC. It specifies CASSPNRAGANVLTF. Supplemented by reference TRBV28 and TRBJ2-6, the full variable domain reads DVKVTQSSRYLVKRTGEKVFLECVQDMDHENMFWYRQDPGLGLRLIYFSYDVKMKEKGDIPEGYSVSREKKERFSLILESASTNQTSMYLCASSPNRAGANVLTFGAGSRLTVL.

To note about this clone: A read error is possible here, since a much larger clone lies one base away. This sequence joins TRBV30 and TRBJ1-3, with a weak D call TRBD1 (5 bases). Germline V gene data show CDR1 as GTSNPN and CDR2 as SVGIG (reference sequence). The CDR3 extends over 13 amino acids. V lost 0 bases and J lost 4, with 7 bases in between. In nucleotides, the CDR3 is TGTGCCTGGAGTGTAGGGGACGGAAACACCATATATTTT. Residues: CAWSVGDGNTIYF. The full variable domain, completed using reference TRBV30 and TRBJ1-3, is SQTIHQWPATLVQPVGSPLSLECTVEGTSNPNLYWYRQAAGRGLQLLFYSVGIGQISSEVPQNLSASRPQDRQFILSSKKLLLSDSGFYLCAWSVGDGNTIYFGEGSWLTVV.

As concerns this clone: A read error may produce the germline difference seen at one junction end. This CDR3 is CSPSANEQFF. The DNA for the CDR3 is TGCAGTCCTAGCGCGAATGAGCAGTTCTTC. The chain carries TRBV20-1 and TRBJ2-1, with D perhaps matching TRBD2 (6 bases). Per germline, CDR1 DFQATT and CDR2 SNEGSKA (reference sequence). The CDR3 contains 10 residues.

DNA for the CDR3: TGCAGCGTTGAAGAGGCAGGGGGGAAACTGTTTTTT. Its translation is CSVEEAGGKLFF. The chain recombines TRBV29-1 with TRBJ1-4, with 7 bases matching TRBD1. CDR1 and CDR2 from the germline V gene are SQVTM and ANQGSEA. J lost 11 bases, V lost 0 bases, and 3 bases had no gene match. The CDR3 is 12 amino acids.